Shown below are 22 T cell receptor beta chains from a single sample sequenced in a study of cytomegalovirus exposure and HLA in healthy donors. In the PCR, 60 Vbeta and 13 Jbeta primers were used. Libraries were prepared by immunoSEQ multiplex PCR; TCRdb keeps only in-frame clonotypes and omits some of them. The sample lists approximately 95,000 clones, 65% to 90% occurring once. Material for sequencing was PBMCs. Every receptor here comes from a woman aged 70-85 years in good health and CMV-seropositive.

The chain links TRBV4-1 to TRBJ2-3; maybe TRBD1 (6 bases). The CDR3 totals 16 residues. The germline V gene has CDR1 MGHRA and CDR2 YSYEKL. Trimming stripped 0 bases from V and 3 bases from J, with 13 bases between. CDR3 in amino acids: CASSQETGFRTDTQYF. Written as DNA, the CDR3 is TGCGCCAGCAGCCAAGAAACAGGGTTCAGGACAGATACGCAGTATTTT.

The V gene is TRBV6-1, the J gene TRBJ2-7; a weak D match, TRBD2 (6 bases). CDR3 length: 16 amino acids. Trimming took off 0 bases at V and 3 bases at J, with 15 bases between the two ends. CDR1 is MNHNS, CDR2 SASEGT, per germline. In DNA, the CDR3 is TGTGCCAGCAGTGAAGCGCTTCTAGGAGGGGTCTACGAGCAGTACTTC. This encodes CASSEALLGGVYEQYF.

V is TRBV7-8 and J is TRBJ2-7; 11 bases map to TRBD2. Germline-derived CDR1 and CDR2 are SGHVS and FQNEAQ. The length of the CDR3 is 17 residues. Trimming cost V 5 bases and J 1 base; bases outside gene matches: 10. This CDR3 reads CASSPGTSGGASYEQYF. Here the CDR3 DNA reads TGTGCCAGCAGCCCAGGGACTAGCGGAGGAGCTTCCTACGAGCAGTACTTC. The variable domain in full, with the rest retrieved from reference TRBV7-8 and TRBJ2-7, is GAGVSQSPRYKVAKRGQDVALRCDPISGHVSLFWYQQALGQGPEFLTYFQNEAQLDKSGLPSDRFFAERPEGSVSTLKIQRTQQEDSAVYLCASSPGTSGGASYEQYFGPGTRLTVT.

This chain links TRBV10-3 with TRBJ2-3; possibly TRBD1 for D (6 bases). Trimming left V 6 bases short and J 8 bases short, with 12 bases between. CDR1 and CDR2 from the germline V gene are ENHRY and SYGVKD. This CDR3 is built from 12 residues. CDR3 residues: CAISLTGPTQYF. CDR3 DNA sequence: TGTGCCATCAGCCTGACAGGACCTACGCAGTATTTT.

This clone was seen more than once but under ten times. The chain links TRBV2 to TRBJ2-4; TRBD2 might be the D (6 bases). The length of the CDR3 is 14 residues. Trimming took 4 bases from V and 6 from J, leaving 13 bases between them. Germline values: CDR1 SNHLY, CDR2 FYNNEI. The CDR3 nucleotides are TGTGCCAGCAGTGGCCCGGGAGTTACAAACATTCAGTACTTC. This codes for CASSGPGVTNIQYF. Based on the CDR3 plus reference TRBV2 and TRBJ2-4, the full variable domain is EPEVTQTPSHQVTQMGQEVILRCVPISNHLYFYWYRQILGQKVEFLVSFYNNEISEKSEIFDDQFSVERPDGSNFTLKIRSTKLEDSAMYFCASSGPGVTNIQYFGAGTRLSVL.

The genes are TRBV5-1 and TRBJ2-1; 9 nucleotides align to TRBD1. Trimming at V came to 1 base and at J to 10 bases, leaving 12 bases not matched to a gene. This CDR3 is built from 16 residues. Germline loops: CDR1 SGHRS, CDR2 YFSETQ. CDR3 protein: CASSLPLAQGAGEQFF. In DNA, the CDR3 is TGCGCCAGCAGCTTGCCGTTAGCACAGGGGGCAGGAGAGCAGTTCTTC. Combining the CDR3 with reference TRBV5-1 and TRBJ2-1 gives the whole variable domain KAGVTQTPRYLIKTRGQQVTLSCSPISGHRSVSWYQQTPGQGLQFLFEYFSETQRNKGNFPGRFSGRQFSNSRSEMNVSTLELGDSALYLCASSLPLAQGAGEQFFGPGTRLTVL.

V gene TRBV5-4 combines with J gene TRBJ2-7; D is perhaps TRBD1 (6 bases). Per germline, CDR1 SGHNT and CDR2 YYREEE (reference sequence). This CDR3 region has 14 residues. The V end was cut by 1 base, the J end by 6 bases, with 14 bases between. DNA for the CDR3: TGTGCCAGCAGCTTGACTCAAACAGGGTCCGAGCAGTACTTC. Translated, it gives CASSLTQTGSEQYF.

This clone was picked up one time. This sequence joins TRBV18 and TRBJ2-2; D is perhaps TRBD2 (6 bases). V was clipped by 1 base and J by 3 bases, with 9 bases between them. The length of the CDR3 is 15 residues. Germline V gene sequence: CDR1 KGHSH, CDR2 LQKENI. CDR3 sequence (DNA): TGTGCCAGCTCACCACTCTGGGGGGACACCGGGGAGCTGTTTTTT. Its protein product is CASSPLWGDTGELFF. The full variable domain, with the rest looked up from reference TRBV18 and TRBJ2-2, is NAGVMQNPRHLVRRRGQEARLRCSPMKGHSHVYWYRQLPEEGLKFMVYLQKENIIDESGMPKERFSAEFPKEGPSILRIQQVVRGDSAAYFCASSPLWGDTGELFFGEGSRLTVL.

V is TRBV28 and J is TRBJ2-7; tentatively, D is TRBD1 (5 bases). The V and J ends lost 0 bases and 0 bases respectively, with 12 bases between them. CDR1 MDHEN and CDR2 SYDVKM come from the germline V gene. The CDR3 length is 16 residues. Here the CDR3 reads CASSLWKDIDSYEQYF. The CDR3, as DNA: TGTGCCAGCAGTTTATGGAAGGACATAGACTCCTACGAGCAGTACTTC.

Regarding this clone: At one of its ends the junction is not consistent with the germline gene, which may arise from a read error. The CDR3 loop reads CASSFRTGRNAEAFF. DNA of the CDR3: TGCGCCAGCAGCTTCCGGACAGGAAGGAACGCTGAAGCTTTCTTT. The chain joins TRBV5-1 to TRBJ1-1; 7 bases align to TRBD1. The germline gives CDR1 SGHRS, CDR2 YFSETQ. This CDR3 spans 15 amino acids.

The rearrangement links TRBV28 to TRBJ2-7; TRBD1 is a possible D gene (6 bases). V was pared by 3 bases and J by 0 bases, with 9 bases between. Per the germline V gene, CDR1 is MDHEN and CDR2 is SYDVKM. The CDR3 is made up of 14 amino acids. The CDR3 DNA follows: TGTGCCAGCAGTTTGGGGACATTCTCCTACGAGCAGTACTTC. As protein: CASSLGTFSYEQYF. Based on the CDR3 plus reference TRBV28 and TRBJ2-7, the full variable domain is DVKVTQSSRYLVKRTGEKVFLECVQDMDHENMFWYRQDPGLGLRLIYFSYDVKMKEKGDIPEGYSVSREKKERFSLILESASTNQTSMYLCASSLGTFSYEQYFGPGTRLTVT.

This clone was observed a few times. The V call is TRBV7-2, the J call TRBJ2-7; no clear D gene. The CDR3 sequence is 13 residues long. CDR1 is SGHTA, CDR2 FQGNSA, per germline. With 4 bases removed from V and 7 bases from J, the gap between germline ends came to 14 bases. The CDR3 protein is CASSSSLPQEQYF. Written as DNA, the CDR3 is TGTGCCAGCAGCTCCTCTCTCCCTCAGGAGCAGTACTTC.

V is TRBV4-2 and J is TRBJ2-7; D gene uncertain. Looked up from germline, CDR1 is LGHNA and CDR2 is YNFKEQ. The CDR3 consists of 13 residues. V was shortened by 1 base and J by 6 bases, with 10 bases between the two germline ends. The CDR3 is CASSQVSVGEQYF. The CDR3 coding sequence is TGTGCCAGCAGCCAAGTTTCCGTCGGCGAGCAGTACTTC.

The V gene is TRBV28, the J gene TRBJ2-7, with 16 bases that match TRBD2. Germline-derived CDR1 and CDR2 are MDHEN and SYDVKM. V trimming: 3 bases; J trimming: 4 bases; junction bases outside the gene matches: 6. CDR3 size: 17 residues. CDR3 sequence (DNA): TGTGCCAGCAGTTTGCGCCCGGGACTAGCGGGAGGGTACGAGCAGTACTTC. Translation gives CASSLRPGLAGGYEQYF.

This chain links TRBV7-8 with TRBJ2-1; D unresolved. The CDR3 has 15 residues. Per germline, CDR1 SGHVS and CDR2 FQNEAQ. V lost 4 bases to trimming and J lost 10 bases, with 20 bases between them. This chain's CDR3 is CASSYKKVPAGEQFF. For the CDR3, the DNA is TGTGCCAGCAGCTATAAGAAGGTCCCGGCAGGCGAGCAGTTCTTC.

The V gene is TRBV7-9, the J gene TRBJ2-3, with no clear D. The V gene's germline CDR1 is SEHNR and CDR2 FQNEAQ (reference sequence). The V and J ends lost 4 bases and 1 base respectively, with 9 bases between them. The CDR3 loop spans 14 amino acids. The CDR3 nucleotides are TGTGCCAGCAGCTCCGGCCAGGGCACAGATACGCAGTATTTT. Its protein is CASSSGQGTDTQYF.

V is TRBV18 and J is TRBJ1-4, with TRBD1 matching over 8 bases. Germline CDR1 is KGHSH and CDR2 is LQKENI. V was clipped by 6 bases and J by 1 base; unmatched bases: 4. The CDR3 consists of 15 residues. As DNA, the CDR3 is TGTGCCAGCTCCCTCACAGGGGGAACTAATGAAAAACTGTTTTTT. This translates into CASSLTGGTNEKLFF.

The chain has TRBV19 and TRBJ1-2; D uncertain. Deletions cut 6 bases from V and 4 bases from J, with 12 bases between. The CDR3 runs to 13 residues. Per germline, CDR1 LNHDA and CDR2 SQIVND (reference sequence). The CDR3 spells CASSQAVGYGYTF. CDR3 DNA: TGTGCCAGTAGCCAGGCAGTGGGCTATGGCTACACCTTC.

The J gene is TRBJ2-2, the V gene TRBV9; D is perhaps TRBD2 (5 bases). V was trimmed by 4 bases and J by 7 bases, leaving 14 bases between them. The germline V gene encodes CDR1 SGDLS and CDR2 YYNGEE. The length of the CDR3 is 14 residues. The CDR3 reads CASSPRLSDGELFF. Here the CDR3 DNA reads TGTGCCAGCAGCCCCCGACTATCAGACGGGGAGCTGTTTTTT.

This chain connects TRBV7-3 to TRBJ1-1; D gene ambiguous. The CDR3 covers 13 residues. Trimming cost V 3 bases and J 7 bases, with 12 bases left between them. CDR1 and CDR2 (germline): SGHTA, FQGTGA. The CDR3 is CASSFGWGGEAFF. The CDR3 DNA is TGTGCCAGCAGCTTTGGTTGGGGAGGTGAAGCTTTCTTT.

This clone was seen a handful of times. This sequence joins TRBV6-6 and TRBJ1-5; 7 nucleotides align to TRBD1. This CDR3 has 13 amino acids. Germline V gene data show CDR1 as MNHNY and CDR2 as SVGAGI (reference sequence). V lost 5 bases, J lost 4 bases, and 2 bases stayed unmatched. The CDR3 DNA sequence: TGTGCCAGCAGTGGACAGGAAAATCAGCCCCAGCATTTT. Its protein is CASSGQENQPQHF.

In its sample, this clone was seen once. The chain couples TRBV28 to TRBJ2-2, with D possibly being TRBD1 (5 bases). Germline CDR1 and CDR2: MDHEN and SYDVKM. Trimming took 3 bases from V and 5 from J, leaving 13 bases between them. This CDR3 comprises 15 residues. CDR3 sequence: CASSLGPLGTGELFF. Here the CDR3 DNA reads TGTGCCAGCAGTTTGGGGCCCCTAGGGACCGGGGAGCTGTTTTTT.